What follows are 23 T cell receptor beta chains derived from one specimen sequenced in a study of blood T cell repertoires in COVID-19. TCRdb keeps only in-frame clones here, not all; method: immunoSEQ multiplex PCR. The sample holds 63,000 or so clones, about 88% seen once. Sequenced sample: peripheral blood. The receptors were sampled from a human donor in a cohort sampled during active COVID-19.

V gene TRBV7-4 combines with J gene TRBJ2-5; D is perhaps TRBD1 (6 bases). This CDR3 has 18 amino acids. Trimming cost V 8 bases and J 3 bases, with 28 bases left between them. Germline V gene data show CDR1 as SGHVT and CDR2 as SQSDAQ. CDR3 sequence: CASPTHRTKGQPEETQYF. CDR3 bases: TGTGCCAGCCCGACCCACCGAACCAAAGGACAGCCCGAAGAGACCCAGTACTTC.

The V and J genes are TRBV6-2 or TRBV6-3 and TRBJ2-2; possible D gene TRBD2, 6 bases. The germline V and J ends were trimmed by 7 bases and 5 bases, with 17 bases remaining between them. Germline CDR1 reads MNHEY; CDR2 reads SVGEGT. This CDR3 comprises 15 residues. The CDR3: CASTPPGGITGELFF. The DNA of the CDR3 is TGTGCCAGCACCCCCCCCGGGGGAATAACCGGGGAGCTGTTTTTT.

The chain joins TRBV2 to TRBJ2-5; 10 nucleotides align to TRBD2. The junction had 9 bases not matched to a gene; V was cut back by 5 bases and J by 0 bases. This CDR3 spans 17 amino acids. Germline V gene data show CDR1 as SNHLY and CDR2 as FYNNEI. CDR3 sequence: CASSWKMSGGDQETQYF. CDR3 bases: TGTGCCAGCAGTTGGAAAATGAGCGGGGGGGACCAAGAGACCCAGTACTTC.

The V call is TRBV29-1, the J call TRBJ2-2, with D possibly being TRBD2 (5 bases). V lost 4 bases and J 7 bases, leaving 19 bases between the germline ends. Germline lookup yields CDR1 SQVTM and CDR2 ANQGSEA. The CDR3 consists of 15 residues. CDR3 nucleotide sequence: TGCAGCGTTGCGTATGGGCTAGCTGTGAGCGGGGAGCTGTTTTTT. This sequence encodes CSVAYGLAVSGELFF.

CDR3 nucleotides: TGTGCCAGCAGCCACACAGGGGGTGGCTACACCTTC. This sequence encodes CASSHTGGGYTF. This chain uses TRBV14 with TRBJ1-2; 8 nucleotides match TRBD1. V gave up 3 bases and J gave up 7 bases; unmatched junction bases: 1. Germline V gene lookup returns CDR1 SGHDN and CDR2 FVKESK. The CDR3 loop spans 12 amino acids. Based on the CDR3 plus reference TRBV14 and TRBJ1-2, the full variable domain is EAGVTQFPSHSVIEKGQTVTLRCDPISGHDNLYWYRRVMGKEIKFLLHFVKESKQDESGMPNNRFLAERTGGTYSTLKVQPAELEDSGVYFCASSHTGGGYTFGSGTRLTVV.

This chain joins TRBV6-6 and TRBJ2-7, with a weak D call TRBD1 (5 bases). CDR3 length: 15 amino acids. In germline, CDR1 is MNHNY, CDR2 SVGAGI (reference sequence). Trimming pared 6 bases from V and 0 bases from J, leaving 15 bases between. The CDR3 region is CASSIDSPYSYEQYF. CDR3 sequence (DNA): TGTGCCAGCAGCATCGACAGCCCCTACTCCTACGAGCAGTACTTC.

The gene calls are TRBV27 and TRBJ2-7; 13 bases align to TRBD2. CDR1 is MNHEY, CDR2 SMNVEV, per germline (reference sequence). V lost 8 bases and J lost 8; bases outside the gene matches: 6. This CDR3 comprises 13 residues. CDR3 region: CASGEGLAGKQYF. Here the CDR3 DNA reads TGTGCCAGCGGAGAGGGACTAGCGGGAAAGCAGTACTTC.

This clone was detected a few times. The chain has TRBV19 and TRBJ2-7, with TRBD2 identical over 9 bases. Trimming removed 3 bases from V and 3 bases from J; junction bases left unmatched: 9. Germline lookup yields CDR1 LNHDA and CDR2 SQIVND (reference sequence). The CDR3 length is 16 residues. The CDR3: CASSMATSGDFYEQYF. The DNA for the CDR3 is TGTGCCAGTAGTATGGCGACTAGCGGAGATTTCTACGAGCAGTACTTC.

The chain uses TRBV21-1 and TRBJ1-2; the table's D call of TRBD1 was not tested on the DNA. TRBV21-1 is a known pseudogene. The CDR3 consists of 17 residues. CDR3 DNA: TGTGCCAGCAGTTCGCCCCGACAAGTTCATTTAAACTATGGCTACACCTTC. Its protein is CASSSPRQVHLNYGYTF.

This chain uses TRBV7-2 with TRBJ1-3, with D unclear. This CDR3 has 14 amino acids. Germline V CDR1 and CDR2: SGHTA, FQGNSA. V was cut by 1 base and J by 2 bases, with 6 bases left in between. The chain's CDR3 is CASSLVRAGNTIYF. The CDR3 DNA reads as TGTGCCAGCAGCTTAGTACGGGCTGGAAACACCATATATTTT.

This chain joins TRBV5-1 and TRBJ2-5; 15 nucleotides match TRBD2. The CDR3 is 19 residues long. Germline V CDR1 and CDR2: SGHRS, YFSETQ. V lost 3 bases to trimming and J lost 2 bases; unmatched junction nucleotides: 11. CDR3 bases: TGCGCCAGCAGCTGGCGGAGGGGACTAGCGGGGGGAAAGCAAGAGACCCAGTACTTC. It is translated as CASSWRRGLAGGKQETQYF.

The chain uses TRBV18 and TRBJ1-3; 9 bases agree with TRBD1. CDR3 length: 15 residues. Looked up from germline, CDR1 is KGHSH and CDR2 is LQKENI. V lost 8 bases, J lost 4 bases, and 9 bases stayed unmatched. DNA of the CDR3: TGTGCCAGCCACAGAGGACAGGGGACAGGAAACACCATATATTTT. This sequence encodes CASHRGQGTGNTIYF.

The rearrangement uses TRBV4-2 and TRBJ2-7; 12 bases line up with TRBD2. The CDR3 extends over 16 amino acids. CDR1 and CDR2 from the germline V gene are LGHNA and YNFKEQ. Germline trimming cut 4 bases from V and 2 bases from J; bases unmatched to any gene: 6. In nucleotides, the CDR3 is TGTGCCAGCAGCCCTGCCCGGACTAGCGGGACCTACGAGCAGTACTTC. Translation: CASSPARTSGTYEQYF.

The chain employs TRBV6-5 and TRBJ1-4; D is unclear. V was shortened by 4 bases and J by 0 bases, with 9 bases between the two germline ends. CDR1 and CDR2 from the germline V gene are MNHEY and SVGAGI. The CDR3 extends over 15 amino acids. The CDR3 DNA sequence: TGTGCCAGCAGTTCCGACTATCCAACTAATGAAAAACTGTTTTTT. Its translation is CASSSDYPTNEKLFF.

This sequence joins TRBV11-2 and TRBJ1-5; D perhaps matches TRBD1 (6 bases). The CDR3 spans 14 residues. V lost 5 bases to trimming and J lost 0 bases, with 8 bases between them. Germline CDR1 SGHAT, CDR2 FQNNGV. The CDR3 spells CASSLTGSNQPQHF. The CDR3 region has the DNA TGTGCCAGCAGCCTGACAGGTAGCAATCAGCCCCAGCATTTT.

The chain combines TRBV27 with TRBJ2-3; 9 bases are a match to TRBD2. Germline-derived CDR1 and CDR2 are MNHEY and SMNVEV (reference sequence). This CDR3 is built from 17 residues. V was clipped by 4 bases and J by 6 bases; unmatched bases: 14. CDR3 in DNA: TGTGCCAGCAGTTCCTCGACTAGCGGAGGCTGGGGGGATACGCAGTATTTT. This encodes CASSSSTSGGWGDTQYF.

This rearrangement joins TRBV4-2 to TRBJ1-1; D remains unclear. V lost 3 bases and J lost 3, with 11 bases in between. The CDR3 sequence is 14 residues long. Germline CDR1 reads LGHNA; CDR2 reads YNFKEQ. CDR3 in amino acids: CASSHPSGDTEAFF. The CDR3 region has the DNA TGTGCCAGCAGCCATCCTAGCGGGGACACTGAAGCTTTCTTT.

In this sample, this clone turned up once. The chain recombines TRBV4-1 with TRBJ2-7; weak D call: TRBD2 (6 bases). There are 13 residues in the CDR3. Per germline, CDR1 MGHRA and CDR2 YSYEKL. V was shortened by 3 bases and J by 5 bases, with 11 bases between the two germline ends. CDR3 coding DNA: TGCGCCAGCAGCCACCGGGAGTTGGACGAGCAGTACTTC. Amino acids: CASSHRELDEQYF.

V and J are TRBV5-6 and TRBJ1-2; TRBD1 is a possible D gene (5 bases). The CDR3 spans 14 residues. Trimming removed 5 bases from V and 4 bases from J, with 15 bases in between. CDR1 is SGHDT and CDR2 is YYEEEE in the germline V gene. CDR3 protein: CASRDLGGSYGYTF. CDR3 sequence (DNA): TGTGCCAGCAGAGACCTGGGGGGGTCCTATGGCTACACCTTC.

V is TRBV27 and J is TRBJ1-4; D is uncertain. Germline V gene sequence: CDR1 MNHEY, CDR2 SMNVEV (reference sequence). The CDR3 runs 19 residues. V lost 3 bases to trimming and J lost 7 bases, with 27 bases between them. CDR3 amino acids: CASSFFSYQLMKTLEKLFF. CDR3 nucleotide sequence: TGTGCCAGCAGTTTCTTCAGCTACCAACTAATGAAAACCCTTGAAAAACTGTTTTTT.

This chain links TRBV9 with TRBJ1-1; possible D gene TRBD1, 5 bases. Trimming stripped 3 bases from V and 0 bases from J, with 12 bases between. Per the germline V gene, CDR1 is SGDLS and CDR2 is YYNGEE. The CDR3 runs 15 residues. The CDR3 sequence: CASSAAGTMNTEAFF. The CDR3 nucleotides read TGTGCCAGCAGCGCCGCAGGGACTATGAACACTGAAGCTTTCTTT.

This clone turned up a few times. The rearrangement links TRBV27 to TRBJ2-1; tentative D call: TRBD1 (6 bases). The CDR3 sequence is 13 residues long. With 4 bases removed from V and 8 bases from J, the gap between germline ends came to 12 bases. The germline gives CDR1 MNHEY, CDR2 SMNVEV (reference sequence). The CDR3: CASSSNRVHEQFF. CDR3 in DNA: TGTGCCAGCAGTTCTAACAGGGTGCATGAGCAGTTCTTC.

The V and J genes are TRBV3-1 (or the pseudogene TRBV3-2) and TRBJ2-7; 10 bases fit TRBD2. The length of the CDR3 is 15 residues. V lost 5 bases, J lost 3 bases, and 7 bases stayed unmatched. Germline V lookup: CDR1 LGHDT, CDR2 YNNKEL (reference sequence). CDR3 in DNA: TGTGCCAGCAGCTCGGGACTAGCGAGTTTCTACGAGCAGTACTTC. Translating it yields CASSSGLASFYEQYF.